This T cell receptor (beta chain) was captured by sequencing in a study of shared clonotypes between healthy human individuals. Looking at the study overall: Contributing individuals were a couple of females and a few males aged 18 to 49.

Germline CDR1 reads LGHNA; CDR2 reads YNFKEQ. V gave up 0 bases and J gave up 2 bases, with 17 bases separating them. This CDR3 spans 17 amino acids. Unsorted PBMC DNA went through sequencing on ten immunoSEQ deep assay plates. Authors' methods: ImmunoSEQ output held junction-only sequences without quality scores, so filtering differed. Clones were sequenced by immunoSEQ multiplex PCR, and TCRdb holds only the in-frame ones, with some missing. The V and J calls and the clone size are those of that table, but D and trimming were determined from the DNA. Among approximately 460,000 clones listed, approximately 80% were seen once.

The receptor was isolated from a middle-aged woman in good health. Some clones in this sample may be carry-over from other donors' samples. This chain links TRBV4-2 with TRBJ2-7, with D possibly being TRBD1 (5 bases). The sequencing sample was made of PBMCs. This chain's CDR3 is CASSQESQGVITYEQYF. For the CDR3, the DNA is TGTGCCAGCAGCCAAGAGAGCCAGGGCGTGATCACCTACGAGCAGTACTTC.